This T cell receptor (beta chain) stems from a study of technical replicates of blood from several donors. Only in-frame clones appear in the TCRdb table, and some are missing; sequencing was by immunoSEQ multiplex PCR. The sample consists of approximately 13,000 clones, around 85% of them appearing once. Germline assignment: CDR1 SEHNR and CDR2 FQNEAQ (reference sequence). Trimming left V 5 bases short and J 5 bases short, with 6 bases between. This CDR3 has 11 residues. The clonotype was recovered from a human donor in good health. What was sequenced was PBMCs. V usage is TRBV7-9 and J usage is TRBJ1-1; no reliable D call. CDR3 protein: CASSIFTEAFF. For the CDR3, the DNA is TGTGCCAGCAGCATATTTACTGAAGCTTTCTTT. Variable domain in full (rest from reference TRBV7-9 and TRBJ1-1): DTGVSQNPRHKITKRGQNVTFRCDPISEHNRLYWYRQTLGQGPEFLTYFQNEAQLEKSRLLSDRFSAERPKGSFSTLEIQRTEQGDSAMYLCASSIFTEAFFGQGTRLTVV.